This note documents a single T cell receptor (beta chain) sequence. Recruitment covered about 26 US areas and drew participants whose ages spanned about 18 to 95 years. Cohort placement rested on clinical history that participants reported themselves. This specimen comes from a study of blood T cell repertoires in COVID-19. The CDR3 length is 16 residues. Between the trimmed V and J ends, which lost 1 base and 0 bases, there was a span of 10 bases. Looked up from germline, CDR1 is SGHRS and CDR2 is YFSETQ. Repertoires were generated with immunoSEQ multiplex PCR, while TCRdb's copy carries only in-frame clones and drops some. The sample has roughly 150,000 clones; 70% to 80% are singletons.

The rearrangement links TRBV5-1 to TRBJ2-2, with D unclear. What was sequenced was PBMCs or T cells enriched from blood (not recorded which). This TCR came from a woman in her seventies in a cohort exposed to, infected with or recovered from COVID-19 (not recorded which). CDR3 sequence reads: CASSLFGISNTGELFF. DNA for the CDR3: TGCGCCAGCAGCTTGTTTGGCATATCGAACACCGGGGAGCTGTTTTTT.